This T cell receptor beta chain was observed in a study of blood T cell repertoires in COVID-19. In the study overall: Samples taken during acute and convalescent COVID-19 were collected in the United States, Italy and Spain.

Original methodology: By means of reference gene primer amplification, nucleated cell counts were estimated. Produced via immunoSEQ multiplex PCR; TCRdb's table is partial and in-frame only. Clonal size and the V and J genes are those of that table, whereas D and trimming came from the DNA. The profile shows about 140,000 clones, around four fifths of them singletons. CDR3 size: 15 residues. The trim removed 7 bases at V and 4 bases at J, leaving 8 bases unmatched. CDR1 and CDR2 (germline): LNHDA, SQIVND (reference sequence). The sequence was collected from a man aged 65 to 85 who had been exposed to COVID-19. The J gene is TRBJ2-3, the V gene TRBV19; 10 nucleotides align to TRBD1. The sample consisted of PBMCs or T cells enriched from blood (not recorded which). The chain's CDR3 is CASTPMGQGSDTQYF. The CDR3 DNA is TGTGCCAGTACCCCAATGGGACAGGGGTCAGATACGCAGTATTTT.